This T cell receptor beta chain was identified during a study of control samples from healthy donors and cancer patients. Some clones are missing from TCRdb's copy, which holds only in-frame ones; the method was immunoSEQ multiplex PCR. The data contain some 79,000 clones, more than 75% of them seen just once; the ten biggest clones take up 4%. Between the trimmed V and J ends, which lost 0 bases and 4 bases, there was a span of 10 bases. The germline CDR1 and CDR2 sequences are LGHNA and YNFKEQ. The length of the CDR3 is 15 residues. This clone has a single count. This clonotype was sampled from a woman in her 50s in good health. The chain links TRBV4-2 to TRBJ2-1; D possibly corresponds to TRBD2 (5 bases). Sequenced material: blood. The CDR3: CASSQEDRGYNEQFF. CDR3 DNA sequence: TGTGCCAGCAGCCAAGAAGATCGGGGATACAATGAGCAGTTCTTC.